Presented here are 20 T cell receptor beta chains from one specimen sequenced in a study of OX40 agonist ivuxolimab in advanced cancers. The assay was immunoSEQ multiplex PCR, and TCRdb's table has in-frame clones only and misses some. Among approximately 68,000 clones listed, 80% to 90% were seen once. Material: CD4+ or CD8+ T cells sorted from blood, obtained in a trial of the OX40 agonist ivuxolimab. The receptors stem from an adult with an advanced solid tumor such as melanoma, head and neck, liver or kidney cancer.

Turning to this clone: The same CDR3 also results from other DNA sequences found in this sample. The CDR3, as DNA: TGCAGCGTTGAAGGGCGGGGGCGGGGTCGCTACACCTTC. Amino acid sequence: CSVEGRGRGRYTF. This chain uses TRBV29-1 with TRBJ1-2; a weak D match, TRBD1 (6 bases). The CDR3 consists of 13 residues. The V end lost 1 base, the J end lost 9 bases, and 15 bases lay between the germline ends. CDR1 and CDR2 from the germline V gene are SQVTM and ANQGSEA.

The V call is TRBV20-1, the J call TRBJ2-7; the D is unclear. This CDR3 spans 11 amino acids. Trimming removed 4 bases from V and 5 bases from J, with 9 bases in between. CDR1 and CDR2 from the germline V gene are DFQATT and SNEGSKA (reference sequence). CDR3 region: CSATQLHEQYF. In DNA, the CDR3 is TGCAGTGCTACCCAACTCCACGAGCAGTACTTC.

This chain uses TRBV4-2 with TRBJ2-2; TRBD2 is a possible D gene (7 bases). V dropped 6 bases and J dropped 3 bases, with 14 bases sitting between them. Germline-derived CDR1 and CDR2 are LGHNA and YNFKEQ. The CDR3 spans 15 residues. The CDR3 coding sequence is TGTGCCAGCAGTAGGGGGGGCGCGGACACCGGGGAGCTGTTTTTT. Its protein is CASSRGGADTGELFF.

DNA of the CDR3: TGTGCCAGCAGTGTCGGCGGGAGCTCCTACAATGAGCAGTTCTTC. This sequence encodes CASSVGGSSYNEQFF. The V and J genes are TRBV6-1 and TRBJ2-1; 7 nucleotides agree with TRBD2. Germline V gene lookup returns CDR1 MNHNS and CDR2 SASEGT. V lost 4 bases, J lost 0 bases, and 3 bases stayed unmatched. CDR3 length: 15 amino acids.

The CDR3 region has the DNA TGCAGTGCTAGATATGACACTGAAGCTTTCTTT. Protein: CSARYDTEAFF. The chain combines TRBV20-1 with TRBJ1-1; no clear D gene. V was clipped by 2 bases and J by 3 bases, with 4 bases between them. CDR3 length: 11 residues. The germline gives CDR1 DFQATT, CDR2 SNEGSKA (reference sequence).

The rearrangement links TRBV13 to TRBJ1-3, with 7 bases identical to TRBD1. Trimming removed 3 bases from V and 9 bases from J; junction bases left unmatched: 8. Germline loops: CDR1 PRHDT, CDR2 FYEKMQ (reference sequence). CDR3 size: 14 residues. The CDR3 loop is CASSFRQGSGTIYF. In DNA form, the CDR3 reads TGTGCCAGCAGCTTCAGACAGGGTAGTGGCACCATATATTTT. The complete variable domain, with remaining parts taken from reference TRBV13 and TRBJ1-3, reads AAGVIQSPRHLIKEKRETATLKCYPIPRHDTVYWYQQGPGQDPQFLISFYEKMQSDKGSIPDRFSAQQFSDYHSELNMSSLELGDSALYFCASSFRQGSGTIYFGEGSWLTVV.

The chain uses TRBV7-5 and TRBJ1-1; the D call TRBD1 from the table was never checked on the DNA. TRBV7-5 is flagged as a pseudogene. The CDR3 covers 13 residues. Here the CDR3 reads CARSLPGGAEAFF. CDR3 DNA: TGTGCCAGAAGCTTACCAGGGGGAGCTGAAGCTTTCTTT.

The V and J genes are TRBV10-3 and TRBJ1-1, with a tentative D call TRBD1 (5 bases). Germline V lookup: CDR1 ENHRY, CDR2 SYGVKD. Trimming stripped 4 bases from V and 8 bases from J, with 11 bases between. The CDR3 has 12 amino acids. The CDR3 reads CAISAEGAEAFF. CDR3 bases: TGTGCCATCAGTGCGGAAGGGGCCGAAGCTTTCTTT.

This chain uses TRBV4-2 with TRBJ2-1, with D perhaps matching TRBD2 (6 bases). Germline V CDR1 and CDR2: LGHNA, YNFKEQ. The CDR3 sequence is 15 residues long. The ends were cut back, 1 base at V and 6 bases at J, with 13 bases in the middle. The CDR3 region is CASSQGWDSLNEQFF. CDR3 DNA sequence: TGTGCCAGCAGCCAAGGTTGGGACTCACTCAATGAGCAGTTCTTC.

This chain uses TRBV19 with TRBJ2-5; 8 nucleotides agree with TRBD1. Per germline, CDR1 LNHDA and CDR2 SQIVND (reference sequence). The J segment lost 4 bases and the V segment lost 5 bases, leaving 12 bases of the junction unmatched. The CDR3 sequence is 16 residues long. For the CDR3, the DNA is TGTGCCAGTAGTCCCCGAGGCAGGGGGCGGAGAGAGACCCAGTACTTC. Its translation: CASSPRGRGRRETQYF.

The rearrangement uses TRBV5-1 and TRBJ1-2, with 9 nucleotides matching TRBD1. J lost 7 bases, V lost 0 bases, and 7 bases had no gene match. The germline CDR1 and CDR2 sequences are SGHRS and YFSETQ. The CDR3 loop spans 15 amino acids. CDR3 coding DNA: TGCGCCAGCAGCTTGGCCTCGGACAGGGGTGGTGGCTACACCTTC. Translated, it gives CASSLASDRGGGYTF.

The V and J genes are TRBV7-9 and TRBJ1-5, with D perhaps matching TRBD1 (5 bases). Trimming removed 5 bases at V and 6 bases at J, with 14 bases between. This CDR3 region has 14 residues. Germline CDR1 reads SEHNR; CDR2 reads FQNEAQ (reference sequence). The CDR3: CASSLGTTGQPQHF. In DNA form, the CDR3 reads TGTGCCAGCAGCCTAGGGACGACGGGTCAGCCCCAGCATTTT.

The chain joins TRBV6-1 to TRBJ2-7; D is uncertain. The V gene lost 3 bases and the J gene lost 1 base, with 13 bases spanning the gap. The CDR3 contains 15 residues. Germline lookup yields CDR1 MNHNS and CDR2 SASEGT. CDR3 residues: CASSDTTRTSYEQYF. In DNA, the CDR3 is TGTGCCAGCAGTGATACGACCCGTACGTCCTACGAGCAGTACTTC.

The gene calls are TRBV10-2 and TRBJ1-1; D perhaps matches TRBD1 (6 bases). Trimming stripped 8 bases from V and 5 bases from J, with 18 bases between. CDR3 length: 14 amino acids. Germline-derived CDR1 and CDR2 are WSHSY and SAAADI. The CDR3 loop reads CASAALGGSTEAFF. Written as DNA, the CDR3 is TGCGCCAGCGCTGCTTTAGGGGGTAGTACTGAAGCTTTCTTT.

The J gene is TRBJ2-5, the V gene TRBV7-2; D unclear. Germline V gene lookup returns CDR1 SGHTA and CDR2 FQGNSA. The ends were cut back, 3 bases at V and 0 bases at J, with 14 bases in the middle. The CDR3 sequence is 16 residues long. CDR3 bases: TGTGCCAGCAGCTTGGAGTTCAGCCGGTACCAAGAGACCCAGTACTTC. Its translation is CASSLEFSRYQETQYF.

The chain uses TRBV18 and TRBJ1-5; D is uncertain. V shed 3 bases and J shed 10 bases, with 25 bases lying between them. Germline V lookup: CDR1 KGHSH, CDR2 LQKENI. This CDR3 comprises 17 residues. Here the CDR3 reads CASSPPTARTGDGPQHF. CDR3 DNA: TGTGCCAGCTCACCGCCTACCGCTAGGACGGGAGACGGCCCCCAGCATTTT.

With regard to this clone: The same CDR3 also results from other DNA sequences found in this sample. The CDR3 loop reads CASSWTGLQGNEQFF. CDR3 in DNA: TGTGCCAGCAGCTGGACAGGACTTCAAGGGAATGAGCAGTTCTTC. V usage is TRBV7-3 and J usage is TRBJ2-1; 7 bases are a match to TRBD1. J was trimmed by 7 bases and V by 4 bases; bases with no gene match: 10. The CDR3 has 15 residues. Per the germline V gene, CDR1 is SGHTA and CDR2 is FQGTGA. The whole variable domain, remainder taken from reference TRBV7-3 and TRBJ2-1, is GAGVSQTPSNKVTEKGKYVELRCDPISGHTALYWYRQSLGQGPEFLIYFQGTGAADDSGLPNDRFFAVRPEGSVSTLKIQRTERGDSAVYLCASSWTGLQGNEQFFGPGTRLTVL.

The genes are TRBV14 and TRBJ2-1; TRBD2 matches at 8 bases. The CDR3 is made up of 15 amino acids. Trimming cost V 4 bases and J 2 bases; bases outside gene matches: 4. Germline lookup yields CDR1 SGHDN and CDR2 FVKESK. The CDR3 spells CASSLSGRPYNEQFF. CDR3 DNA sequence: TGTGCCAGCAGCCTCAGCGGGAGACCCTACAATGAGCAGTTCTTC.

The DNA for the CDR3 is TGTGCCAGCAGCTTGCTAACGGGGCACTACACTGAAGCTTTCTTT. It codes for CASSLLTGHYTEAFF. The chain employs TRBV11-2 and TRBJ1-1; possible D gene TRBD1, 5 bases. Germline lookup yields CDR1 SGHAT and CDR2 FQNNGV. This CDR3 has 15 residues. Trimming took 3 bases from V and 3 from J, leaving 14 bases between them.

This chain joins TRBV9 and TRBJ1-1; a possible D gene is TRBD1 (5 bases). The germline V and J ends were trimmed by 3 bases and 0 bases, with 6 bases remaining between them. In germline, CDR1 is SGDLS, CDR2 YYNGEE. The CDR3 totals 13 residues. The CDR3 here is CASSATVNTEAFF. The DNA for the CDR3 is TGTGCCAGCAGCGCGACAGTGAACACTGAAGCTTTCTTT.